The 18 T cell receptor beta chains below all came from one sample that was sequenced in a study of cytomegalovirus exposure and HLA in healthy donors. TCRdb's table, derived via immunoSEQ multiplex PCR, lists solely in-frame clones and lacks some. The sample holds around 160,000 clones, around nine tenths seen once. The specimen sequenced was PBMCs. The origin of the receptors is a man in his late teens or twenties in good health and CMV-seronegative.

V usage is TRBV15 and J usage is TRBJ1-1; 12 bases agree with TRBD1. The CDR3 contains 17 residues. Germline V gene sequence: CDR1 LNHNV, CDR2 YYDKDF (reference sequence). V lost 3 bases and J lost 1; bases outside the gene matches: 6. CDR3 region: CATSRVGQGAQNTEAFF. The CDR3 DNA sequence: TGTGCCACCAGCAGGGTGGGACAGGGGGCTCAGAACACTGAAGCTTTCTTT.

The J gene is TRBJ2-4, the V gene TRBV14; no clear D gene. Germline values: CDR1 SGHDN, CDR2 FVKESK. This CDR3 has 13 residues. Trimming took 3 bases from V and 6 from J, leaving 9 bases between them. The CDR3: CASSQVNRNIQYF. As DNA, the CDR3 is TGTGCCAGCAGCCAGGTCAACAGAAACATTCAGTACTTC.

The rearrangement links TRBV28 to TRBJ2-7; perhaps TRBD1 as D (5 bases). CDR1 is MDHEN and CDR2 is SYDVKM in the germline V gene. The V end lost 6 bases, the J end lost 4 bases, and 16 bases lay between the germline ends. The CDR3 spans 14 residues. CDR3 sequence reads: CASSRNFRVYEQYV. CDR3 bases: TGTGCCAGCAGCCGCAATTTCAGGGTGTACGAGCAGTACGTC.

The chain combines TRBV7-9 with TRBJ2-7, with 11 bases that match TRBD2. Germline assignment: CDR1 SEHNR and CDR2 FQNEAQ (reference sequence). This CDR3 comprises 14 residues. The junction had 6 bases not matched to a gene; V was cut back by 7 bases and J by 4 bases. CDR3 nucleotides: TGTGCCAGCACCTCCGGGACTAGCGGATACGAGCAGTACTTC. Protein sequence: CASTSGTSGYEQYF.

The rearrangement joins TRBV7-6 to TRBJ1-2; D unresolved. This CDR3 has 13 residues. V was cut by 1 base and J by 4 bases, with 7 bases left in between. In germline, CDR1 is SGHVS, CDR2 FNYEAQ. The CDR3 here is CASSLDGLYGYTF. DNA of the CDR3: TGTGCCAGCAGCTTAGACGGACTCTATGGCTACACCTTC.

This chain connects TRBV19 to TRBJ2-3; tentatively, D is TRBD2 (5 bases). CDR3 length: 14 amino acids. V gave up 1 base and J gave up 6 bases, with 11 bases separating them. Per germline, CDR1 LNHDA and CDR2 SQIVND (reference sequence). The CDR3 nucleotides read TGTGCCAGTAGTATAGTATCCAGAGGGGATACGCAGTATTTT. This sequence encodes CASSIVSRGDTQYF.

The rearrangement links TRBV11-2 to TRBJ2-3; 7 bases are a match to TRBD1. The CDR3 sequence is 13 residues long. Looked up from germline, CDR1 is SGHAT and CDR2 is FQNNGV. J was trimmed by 8 bases and V by 7 bases; bases with no gene match: 9. The DNA of the CDR3 is TGTGCCAGCAACCTCGGGACAGTTGGTACGCAGTATTTT. This encodes CASNLGTVGTQYF.

This chain uses TRBV6-1 with TRBJ1-5; TRBD1 is a possible D gene (6 bases). CDR3 size: 15 residues. CDR1 is MNHNS, CDR2 SASEGT, per germline. V lost 5 bases to trimming and J lost 0 bases, with 11 bases between them. The DNA of the CDR3 is TGTGCCAGCAGTATACCAGGGGTTAGCAATCAGCCCCAGCATTTT. Its translation is CASSIPGVSNQPQHF.

V gene TRBV6-5 combines with J gene TRBJ1-4; no clear D. The germline V gene encodes CDR1 MNHEY and CDR2 SVGAGI. Trimming took 6 bases from V and 7 from J, leaving 18 bases between them. The CDR3 has 15 residues. The CDR3 nucleotides are TGTGCCAGCAGCCCTCAAGGGCCCCGGGGTGAAAAACTGTTTTTT. It translates to CASSPQGPRGEKLFF.

The genes are TRBV2 and TRBJ2-1; D is unclear. Trimming stripped 10 bases from V and 9 bases from J, with 13 bases between. Germline values: CDR1 SNHLY, CDR2 FYNNEI. The CDR3 has 11 residues. The chain's CDR3 is CANPNGGEQFF. The CDR3 coding sequence is TGTGCCAATCCAAACGGTGGTGAGCAGTTCTTC.

J is TRBJ2-2 and V is TRBV5-6, with a possible D match to TRBD2 (6 bases). V was pared by 2 bases and J by 5 bases, with 10 bases between. This CDR3 has 14 residues. Germline V CDR1 and CDR2: SGHDT, YYEEEE. CDR3 DNA: TGTGCCAGCAGCTTTTGGGGGGAGACCGGGGAGCTGTTTTTT. This gives the protein CASSFWGETGELFF.

This chain connects TRBV4-1 to TRBJ1-4; D perhaps matches TRBD1 (6 bases). Trimming left V 4 bases short and J 6 bases short, with 21 bases between. This CDR3 comprises 17 residues. Germline assignment: CDR1 MGHRA and CDR2 YSYEKL. CDR3 protein: CASSPSRLGASDEKLFF. In DNA, the CDR3 is TGCGCCAGCAGCCCATCTCGGTTGGGGGCCTCTGATGAAAAACTGTTTTTT.

This chain connects TRBV18 to TRBJ2-7; weak D call: TRBD2 (5 bases). CDR3 size: 15 residues. The germline V and J ends were trimmed by 6 bases and 3 bases, with 18 bases remaining between them. Per germline, CDR1 KGHSH and CDR2 LQKENI. The CDR3 DNA sequence: TGTGCCAGCTCCTCCGGTAGTGGGAGTGGCTACGAGCAGTACTTC. This codes for CASSSGSGSGYEQYF.

This clone has just one count. J is TRBJ2-1 and V is TRBV5-4, with 11 bases lining up with TRBD1. From germline, CDR1 is SGHNT and CDR2 YYREEE (reference sequence). The CDR3 contains 14 residues. After removal of 4 bases from V and 5 bases from J, the junction contained 2 bases not matched to a gene. The DNA of the CDR3 is TGTGCCAGCAGCCTGGACAGGGGGCACAATGAGCAGTTCTTC. Protein: CASSLDRGHNEQFF. Variable domain in full (rest from reference TRBV5-4 and TRBJ2-1): ETGVTQSPTHLIKTRGQQVTLRCSSQSGHNTVSWYQQALGQGPQFIFQYYREEENGRGNFPPRFSGLQFPNYSSELNVNALELDDSALYLCASSLDRGHNEQFFGPGTRLTVL.

The V call is TRBV10-2, the J call TRBJ1-2; weak D call: TRBD1 (5 bases). Between the trimmed V and J ends, which lost 10 bases and 7 bases, there was a span of 25 bases. Germline V gene lookup returns CDR1 WSHSY and CDR2 SAAADI. The CDR3 has 15 amino acids. Written as DNA, the CDR3 is TGCGCCACCCAGGTGGGGACTCCGCTAGCTGGTGGCTACACCTTC. This translates into CATQVGTPLAGGYTF.

The chain links TRBV28 to TRBJ1-2; D perhaps matches TRBD1 (5 bases). Germline assignment: CDR1 MDHEN and CDR2 SYDVKM. There are 13 residues in the CDR3. V lost 6 bases to trimming and J lost 4 bases, with 12 bases between them. CDR3 DNA sequence: TGTGCCAGCAGGAACAGCGACAGCTATGGCTACACCTTC. Translated: CASRNSDSYGYTF.

The chain carries TRBV6-1 and TRBJ1-1, with 10 nucleotides matching TRBD1. Germline CDR1 is MNHNS and CDR2 is SASEGT. The trim removed 3 bases at V and 3 bases at J, leaving 4 bases unmatched. The CDR3 spans 15 residues. This chain's CDR3 is CASSELGQGHTEAFF. As DNA, the CDR3 is TGTGCCAGCAGTGAGCTGGGACAGGGGCACACTGAAGCTTTCTTT.

V and J are TRBV6-5 and TRBJ2-7; the match to TRBD1 covers 7 bases. CDR3 size: 15 residues. The V gene end was trimmed by 4 bases and the J gene end by 2 bases; junction bases not matched to a gene: 8. CDR1 is MNHEY and CDR2 is SVGAGI in the germline V gene. The CDR3 protein is CASSSGTENPYEQYF. The CDR3 DNA reads as TGTGCCAGCAGTTCCGGGACAGAAAACCCCTACGAGCAGTACTTC.